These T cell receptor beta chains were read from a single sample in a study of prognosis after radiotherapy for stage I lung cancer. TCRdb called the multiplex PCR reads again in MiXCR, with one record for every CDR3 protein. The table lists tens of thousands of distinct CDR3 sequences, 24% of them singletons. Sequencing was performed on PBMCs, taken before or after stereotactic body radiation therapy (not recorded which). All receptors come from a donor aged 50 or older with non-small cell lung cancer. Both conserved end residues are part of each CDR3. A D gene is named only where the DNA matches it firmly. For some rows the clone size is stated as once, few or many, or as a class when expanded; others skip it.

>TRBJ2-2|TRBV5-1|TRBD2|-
TGCGAAAGCAGGGAGACTAGCATCACCGGGGAGCTGTTTTTT
CESRETSITGELFF
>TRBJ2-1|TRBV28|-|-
TGTGCCAGAAGAACGGACCTCAGCGACGGCAATGAGCAGTTCTTC
CARRTDLSDGNEQFF
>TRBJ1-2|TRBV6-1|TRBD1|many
TGTGCCAGCAGTGATCCCCTTGACAGGGTCGATCGCTATGGCTACACCTTC
CASSDPLDRVDRYGYTF
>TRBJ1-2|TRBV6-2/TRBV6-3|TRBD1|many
TGTGCCAGCAGTTACTCGCAGGGGGCGGCAGGTAGCTACACCTTC
CASSYSQGAAGSYTF
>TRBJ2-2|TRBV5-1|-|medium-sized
TGCGCCAGCAGCTCCGCGGCTAGGGGCACCGGGGAGCTGTTTTTT
CASSSAARGTGELFF
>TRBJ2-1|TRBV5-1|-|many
TGCGCCAGCAGCGGGGGTAGCGCTTACAATGAGCAGTTCTTC
CASSGGSAYNEQFF
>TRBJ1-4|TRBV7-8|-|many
TGTGCCAGCAGCCCCACTCGAGGAGCCTCTAATGAAAAACTGTTTTTT
CASSPTRGASNEKLFF
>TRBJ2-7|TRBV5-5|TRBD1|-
TGTGCCAGCACCTTGAGCCCAGGGGGCTACGAGCAGTACTTC
CASTLSPGGYEQYF
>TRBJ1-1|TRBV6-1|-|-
TGTGCCAGCAGGCCCGGACGGCGACAGAACACTGAAGCTTTCTTT
CASRPGRRQNTEAFF
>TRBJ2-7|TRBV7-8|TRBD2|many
TGTGCCAGCAGCTTGGAGGGACCGGGACTAGCGGGAAAGGGCGAGCAGTACTTC
CASSLEGPGLAGKGEQYF
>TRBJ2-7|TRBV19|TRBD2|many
TGTGCCAGTAGTGCTAGTGGACTAGCGGGATACGAGCAGTACTTC
CASSASGLAGYEQYF
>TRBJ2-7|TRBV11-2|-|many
TGTGCCAGCAGCTTATTTGGCGTCAACGAGCAGTACTTC
CASSLFGVNEQYF
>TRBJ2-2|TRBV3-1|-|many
TGTGCCAGCAGCCAATTTTCTGCTTCCACCGGGGAGCTGTTTTTT
CASSQFSASTGELFF
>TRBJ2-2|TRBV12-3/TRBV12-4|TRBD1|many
TGTGCCAGCAGCAGGGACAGCACCGGGGAGCTGTTTTTT
CASSRDSTGELFF
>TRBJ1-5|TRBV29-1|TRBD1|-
TGCAGCGTTCAACAGGGGGAAGGACGGCCCCAGCATTTT
CSVQQGEGRPQHF
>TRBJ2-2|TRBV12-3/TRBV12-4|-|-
TGTGCCAGCAGCTATAGCGGTAGGGCCGGAGGAATGCCCGGGGAGCTGTTTTTT
CASSYSGRAGGMPGELFF
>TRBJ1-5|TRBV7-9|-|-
TGTGCCAGCAGCGACGGACAGTTAAATCAGCCCCAGCATTTT
CASSDGQLNQPQHF
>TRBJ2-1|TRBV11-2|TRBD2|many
TGTGCCAGCAGCTTGACTAGCGGAGGTCCCAATGAGCAGTTCTTC
CASSLTSGGPNEQFF
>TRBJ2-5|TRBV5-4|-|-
TGTGCCAGCAGCTTGGCCGACATGGTGGAGACCCAGTACTTC
CASSLADMVETQYF
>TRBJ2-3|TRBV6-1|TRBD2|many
TGTGCCAGCAAGAGGACTAGCGGGACAGTTACAGATACGCAGTATTTT
CASKRTSGTVTDTQYF
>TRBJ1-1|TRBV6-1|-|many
TGTGCCAGCGTGGGGGCGGCGGGAGCTTTCTTT
CASVGAAGAFF
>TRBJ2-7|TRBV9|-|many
TGTGCCAGCAGCGCCAGGGGAGACGGCGAGCAGTACTTC
CASSARGDGEQYF
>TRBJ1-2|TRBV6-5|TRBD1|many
TGTGCCAGCAGTTACCGAGGACAGGGGACTAACTATGGCTACACCTTC
CASSYRGQGTNYGYTF
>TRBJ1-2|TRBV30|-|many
TGTGCCTGGAGTGGAGGGTCTAACTATGGCTACACCTTC
CAWSGGSNYGYTF
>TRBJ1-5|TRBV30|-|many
TGTGCCTGGAGTGGCAGGGCTCACAATCAGCCCCAGCATTTT
CAWSGRAHNQPQHF
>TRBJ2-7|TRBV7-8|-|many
TGTGCCAGCAGCTTAGTTGGAGGGGCTTCCCTATCCACCTACGAGCAGTACTTC
CASSLVGGASLSTYEQYF
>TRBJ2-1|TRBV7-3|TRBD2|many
TGTGCCAGCAGCAGCGGGAGGGCCTACAATGAGCAGTTCTTC
CASSSGRAYNEQFF
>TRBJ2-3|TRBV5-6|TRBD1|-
TGTGCCAGCAGCTATCCGGGACAGACCACAGATACGCAGTATTTT
CASSYPGQTTDTQYF
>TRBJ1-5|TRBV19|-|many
TGTGCCAGTAGCCGGGAGGGTAGAAATCAGCCCCAGCATTTT
CASSREGRNQPQHF
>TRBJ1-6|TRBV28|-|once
TGTGCCAGCAGTTGGCAGGCCGGGACACCCCTCCACTTT
CASSWQAGTPLHF
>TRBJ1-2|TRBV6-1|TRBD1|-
TGTGCCAGCAACCCGGAGGGGGCGAAGGGCTACACCTTC
CASNPEGAKGYTF